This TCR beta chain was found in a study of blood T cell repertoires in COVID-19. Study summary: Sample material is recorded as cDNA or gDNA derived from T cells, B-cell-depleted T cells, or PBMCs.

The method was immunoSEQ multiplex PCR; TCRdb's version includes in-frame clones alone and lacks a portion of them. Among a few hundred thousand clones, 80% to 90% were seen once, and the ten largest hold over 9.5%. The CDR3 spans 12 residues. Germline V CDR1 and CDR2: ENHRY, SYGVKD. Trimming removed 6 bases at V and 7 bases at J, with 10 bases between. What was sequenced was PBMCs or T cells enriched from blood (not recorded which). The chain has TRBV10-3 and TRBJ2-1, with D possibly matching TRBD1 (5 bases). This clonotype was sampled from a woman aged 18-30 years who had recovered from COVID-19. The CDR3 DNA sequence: TGTGCCATCAGGGTACAGGAGAATGAGCAGTTCTTC. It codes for CAIRVQENEQFF.